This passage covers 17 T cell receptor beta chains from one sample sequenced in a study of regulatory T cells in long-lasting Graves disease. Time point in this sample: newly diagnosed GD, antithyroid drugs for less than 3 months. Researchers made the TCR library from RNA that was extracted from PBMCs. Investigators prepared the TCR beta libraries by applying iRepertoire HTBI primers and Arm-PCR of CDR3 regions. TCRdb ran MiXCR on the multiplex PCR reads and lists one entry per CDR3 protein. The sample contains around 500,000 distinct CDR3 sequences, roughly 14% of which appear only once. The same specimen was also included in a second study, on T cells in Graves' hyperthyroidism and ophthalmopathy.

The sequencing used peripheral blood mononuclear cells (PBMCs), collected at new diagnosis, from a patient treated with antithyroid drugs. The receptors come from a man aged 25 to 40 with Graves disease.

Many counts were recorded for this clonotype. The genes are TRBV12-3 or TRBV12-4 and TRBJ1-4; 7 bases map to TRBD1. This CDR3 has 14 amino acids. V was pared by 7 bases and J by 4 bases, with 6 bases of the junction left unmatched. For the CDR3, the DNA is TGTGCCAGCACCTCGACAGGGAATAATGAAAAACTGTTTTTT. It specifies CASTSTGNNEKLFF.

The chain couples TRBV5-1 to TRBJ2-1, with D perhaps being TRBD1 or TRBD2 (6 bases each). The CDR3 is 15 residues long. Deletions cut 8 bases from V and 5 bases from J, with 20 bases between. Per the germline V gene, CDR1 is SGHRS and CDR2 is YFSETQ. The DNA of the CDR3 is TGCGCCAGTAGGGCCGGGACAAGGAGGGACAATGAGCAGTTCTTC. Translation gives CASRAGTRRDNEQFF.

The CDR3: CASSLLGAGGPETQYF. The CDR3 nucleotides are TGCGCCAGCAGCCTCCTGGGGGCGGGAGGGCCGGAGACCCAGTACTTC. This chain links TRBV5-1 with TRBJ2-5; 9 nucleotides align to TRBD2. V shed 4 bases and J 5 bases; nucleotides not matched to a gene: 12. The CDR3 extends over 16 amino acids. The V gene's germline CDR1 is SGHRS and CDR2 YFSETQ.

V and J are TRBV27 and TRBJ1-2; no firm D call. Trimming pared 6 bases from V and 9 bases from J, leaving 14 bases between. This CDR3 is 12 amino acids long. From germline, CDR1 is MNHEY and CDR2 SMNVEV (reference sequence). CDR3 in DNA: TGTGCCAGCAGGATTACAGAACAAAGCTACACCTTC. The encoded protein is CASRITEQSYTF.

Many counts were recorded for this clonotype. DNA for the CDR3: TGTGCCAGCAGCCAACGGAACGGCCCCACAGAGACCCAGTACTTC. Protein product: CASSQRNGPTETQYF. The gene calls are TRBV3-1 and TRBJ2-5; D not resolved. This CDR3 contains 15 residues. Germline loops: CDR1 LGHDT, CDR2 YNNKEL (reference sequence). V was shortened by 2 bases and J by 4 bases, with 14 bases between the two germline ends.

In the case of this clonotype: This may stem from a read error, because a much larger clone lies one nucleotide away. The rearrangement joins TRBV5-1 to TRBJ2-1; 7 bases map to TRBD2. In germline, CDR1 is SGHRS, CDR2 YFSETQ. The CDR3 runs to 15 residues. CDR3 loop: CATSWTGGGENEQFF. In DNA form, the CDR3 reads TGCGCCACCAGCTGGACTGGCGGGGGAGAGAATGAGCAGTTCTTC.

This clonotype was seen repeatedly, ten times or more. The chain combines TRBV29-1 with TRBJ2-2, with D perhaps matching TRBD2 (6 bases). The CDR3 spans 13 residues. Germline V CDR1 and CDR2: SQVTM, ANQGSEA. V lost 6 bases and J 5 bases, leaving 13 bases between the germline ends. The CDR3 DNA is TGCAGCGTCGAGCAGCGGGCGACCGGGGAGCTGTTTTTT. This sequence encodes CSVEQRATGELFF.

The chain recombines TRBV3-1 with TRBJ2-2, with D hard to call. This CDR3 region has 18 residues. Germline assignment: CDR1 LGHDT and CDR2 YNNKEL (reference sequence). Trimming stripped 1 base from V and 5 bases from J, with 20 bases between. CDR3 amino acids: CASSQGTGRRRSTGELFF. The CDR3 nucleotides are TGTGCCAGCAGCCAAGGTACGGGCCGCCGCCGAAGTACCGGGGAGCTGTTTTTT.

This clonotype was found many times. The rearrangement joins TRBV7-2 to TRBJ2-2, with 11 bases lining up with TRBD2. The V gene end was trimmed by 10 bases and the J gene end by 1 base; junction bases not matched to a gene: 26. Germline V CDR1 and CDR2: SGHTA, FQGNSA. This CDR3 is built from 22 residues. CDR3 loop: CAILRQGYTIAGGPKNTGELFF. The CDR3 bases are TGTGCCATCCTTAGACAGGGGTATACTATAGCGGGAGGGCCAAAGAACACCGGGGAGCTGTTTTTT.

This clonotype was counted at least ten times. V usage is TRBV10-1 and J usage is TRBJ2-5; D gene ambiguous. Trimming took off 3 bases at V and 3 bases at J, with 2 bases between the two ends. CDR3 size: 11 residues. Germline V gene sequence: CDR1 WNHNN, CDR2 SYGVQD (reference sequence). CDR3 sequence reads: CASSEKETQYF. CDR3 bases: TGCGCCAGCAGTGAAAAAGAGACCCAGTACTTC.

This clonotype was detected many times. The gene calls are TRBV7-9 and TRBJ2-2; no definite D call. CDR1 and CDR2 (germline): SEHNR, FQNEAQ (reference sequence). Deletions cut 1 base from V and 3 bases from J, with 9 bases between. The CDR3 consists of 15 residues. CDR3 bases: TGTGCCAGCAGCTTAGTATCGCCAGACACCGGGGAGCTGTTTTTT. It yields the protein CASSLVSPDTGELFF.

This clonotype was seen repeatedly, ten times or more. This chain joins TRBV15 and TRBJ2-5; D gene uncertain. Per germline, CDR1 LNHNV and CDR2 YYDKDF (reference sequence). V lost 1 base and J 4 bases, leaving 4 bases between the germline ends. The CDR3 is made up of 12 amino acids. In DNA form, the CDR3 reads TGTGCCACCAGCAGAGCAGGAGAGACCCAGTACTTC. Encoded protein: CATSRAGETQYF.

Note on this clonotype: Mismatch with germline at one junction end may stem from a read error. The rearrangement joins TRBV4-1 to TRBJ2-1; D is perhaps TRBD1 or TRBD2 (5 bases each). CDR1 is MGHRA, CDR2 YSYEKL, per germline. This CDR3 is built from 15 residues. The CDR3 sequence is CACSQDGVRDDEQFF. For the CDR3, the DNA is TGCGCCTGCAGCCAAGATGGAGTCAGGGACGATGAGCAGTTCTTC.

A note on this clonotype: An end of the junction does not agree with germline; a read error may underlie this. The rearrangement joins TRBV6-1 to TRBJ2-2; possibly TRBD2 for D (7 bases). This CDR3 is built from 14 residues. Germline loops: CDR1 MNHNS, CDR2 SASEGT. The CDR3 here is CASSVKGGTGELFF. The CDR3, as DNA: TGTGCTAGCAGTGTAAAGGGGGGGACCGGGGAGCTGTTTTTT.

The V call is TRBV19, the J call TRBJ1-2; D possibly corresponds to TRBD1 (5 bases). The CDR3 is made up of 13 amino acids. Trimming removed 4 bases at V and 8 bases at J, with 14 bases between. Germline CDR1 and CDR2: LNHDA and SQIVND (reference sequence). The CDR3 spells CASSTSGSRGYTF. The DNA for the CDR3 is TGTGCCAGTAGTACATCAGGGTCGCGGGGCTACACCTTC.

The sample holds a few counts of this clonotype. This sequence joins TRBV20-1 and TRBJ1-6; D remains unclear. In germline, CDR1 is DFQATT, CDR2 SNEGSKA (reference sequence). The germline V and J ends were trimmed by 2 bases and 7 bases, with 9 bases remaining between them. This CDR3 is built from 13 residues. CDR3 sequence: CSARSGGNSPLHF. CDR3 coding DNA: TGCAGTGCTAGAAGCGGCGGGAATTCACCCCTCCACTTT.

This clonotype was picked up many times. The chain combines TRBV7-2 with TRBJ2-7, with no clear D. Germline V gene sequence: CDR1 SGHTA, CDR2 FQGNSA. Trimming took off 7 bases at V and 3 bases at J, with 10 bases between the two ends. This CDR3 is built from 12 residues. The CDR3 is CASTDPYYEQYF. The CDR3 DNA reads TGTGCCAGCACAGACCCCTACTACGAGCAGTACTTC.